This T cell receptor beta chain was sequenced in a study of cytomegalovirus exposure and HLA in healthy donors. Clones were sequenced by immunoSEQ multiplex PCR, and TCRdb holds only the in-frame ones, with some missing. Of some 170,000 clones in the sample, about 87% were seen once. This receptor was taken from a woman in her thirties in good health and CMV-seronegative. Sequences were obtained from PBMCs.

The CDR3 DNA is TGCGCCAGCACCCCGTATGGGGATGGGAGCTGCACCTTC. Its protein is CASTPYGDGSCTF. This chain links TRBV5-1 with TRBJ1-2; D not resolved. The CDR3 consists of 13 residues. The germline gives CDR1 SGHRS, CDR2 YFSETQ. Trimming left V 6 bases short and J 13 bases short, with 22 bases between.